This entry concerns a single TCR beta chain. Its antigen is not identified. Germline V gene data show CDR1 as SQVTM and CDR2 as ANQGSEA. This CDR3 region has 13 residues. The data were taken from a study of T-cell reconstitution after alpha-beta-depleted transplantation in children. Study findings and constraints: It was reported that alpha-beta T cells came from several hundred expanded graft clones (about two months after transplant). Counts and diversity of T cells one year after transplant came mostly from newly produced T cells. Elevated TCRbeta diversity at day 60 was traced, in some patients, to surviving recipient T cells and thymic progenitors.

Unique molecular identifiers were used to barcode this TCRbeta library. Each CDR3 protein gets one entry after TCRdb re-called the PCR reads with MiXCR. The sample has around 580,000 distinct CDR3 sequences, 27% seen once. The specimen comprised PBMCs, sampled before TCRalphabeta/CD19-depleted stem cell transplant. The TCR was taken from a boy in the first two years of life with Wiskott-Aldrich syndrome, due to receive a stem cell transplant. The chain combines TRBV29-1 with TRBJ2-5, with a possible D match to TRBD2 (6 bases). CDR3 nucleotides: TGCAGGGTCGGGGGTACTGTTGGAGAGACCCAGTACTTC. This translates into CRVGGTVGETQYF.